Shown below are 19 T cell receptor beta chains from a single sample sequenced in a study of cytomegalovirus exposure and HLA in healthy donors. PCR used 60 Vbeta primers and 13 Jbeta primers. Sequencing used immunoSEQ multiplex PCR; TCRdb keeps in-frame clones, though not all of them. This sample yields around 200,000 clones, of which around 75% are seen a single time; roughly 3% belongs to the top ten. Material: PBMCs. The receptors originated from a male donor in good health and CMV-seronegative.

A remark on this clone: The missing conserved phenylalanine or tryptophan at the end of this CDR3 makes a read error likely. The chain has TRBV7-9 and TRBJ2-2, with 9 positions matching TRBD1. CDR1 is SEHNR, CDR2 FQNEAQ, per germline (reference sequence). V trimming: 6 bases; J trimming: 6 bases; junction bases outside the gene matches: 5. This CDR3 has 14 amino acids. DNA of the CDR3: TGTGCCAGCAGTTTCAACAGGGGGCCCGGGGAGCTGTTTCTT. Translated: CASSFNRGPGELFL.

In regard to this clone: The junction does not match germline at one end; this may be a read error. The chain carries TRBV28 and TRBJ1-1; D might be TRBD1 (6 bases). The CDR3 runs 15 residues. The germline CDR1 and CDR2 sequences are MDHEN and SYDVKM. In nucleotides, the CDR3 is TGTGCCAGCAGTCTACCGACAGGTTTGAAGACTGAAGCTTTCTTT. It encodes CASSLPTGLKTEAFF.

The chain uses TRBV23-1 and TRBJ1-4; the D gene is possibly TRBD1 (6 bases). TRBV23-1 belongs to the ORF category, with a function that is uncertain. The length of the CDR3 is 13 residues. The V end was cut by 7 bases, the J end by 5 bases, with 11 bases between. CDR3: CASTRQENEKLFF. The CDR3 DNA reads as TGCGCCAGCACCCGACAGGAGAATGAAAAACTGTTTTTT.

This chain uses TRBV10-1 with TRBJ1-1; 8 positions agree with TRBD1. The CDR3 totals 14 residues. The germline CDR1 and CDR2 sequences are WNHNN and SYGVQD (reference sequence). J gave up 3 bases and V 3 bases, and 3 bases lay outside the gene matches. The CDR3 here is CASSDQTGDTEAFF. DNA for the CDR3: TGCGCCAGCAGTGACCAGACAGGGGACACTGAAGCTTTCTTT.

This clone turned up a few times. This chain uses TRBV19 with TRBJ1-2, with a weak D call TRBD1 (6 bases). Trimming stripped 6 bases from V and 4 bases from J, with 15 bases between. Germline-derived CDR1 and CDR2 are LNHDA and SQIVND (reference sequence). The CDR3 covers 14 residues. The CDR3 bases are TGTGCCAGTAGATCACGGGGGGCTGGCTATGGCTACACCTTC. Protein sequence: CASRSRGAGYGYTF. The variable domain in full, completed from reference TRBV19 and TRBJ1-2, reads DGGITQSPKYLFRKEGQNVTLSCEQNLNHDAMYWYRQDPGQGLRLIYYSQIVNDFQKGDIAEGYSVSREKKESFPLTVTSAQKNPTAFYLCASRSRGAGYGYTFGSGTRLTVV.

This clone was counted only a few times. The CDR3 sequence: CSVGLAGSIDTQYF. For the CDR3, the DNA is TGCAGCGTCGGACTAGCGGGAAGTATAGATACGCAGTATTTT. This rearrangement joins TRBV29-1 to TRBJ2-3; TRBD2 matches at 12 bases. CDR1 is SQVTM and CDR2 is ANQGSEA in the germline V gene. The J segment lost 5 bases and the V segment lost 6 bases, leaving 6 bases of the junction unmatched. This CDR3 has 14 residues.

The J gene is TRBJ2-7, the V gene TRBV27; 8 bases align to TRBD1. V lost 7 bases, J lost 5 bases, and 7 bases stayed unmatched. The CDR3 length is 13 residues. Germline values: CDR1 MNHEY, CDR2 SMNVEV (reference sequence). The CDR3 DNA sequence: TGTGCCAGCATTGGGCAGGGGGCCCACGAGCAGTACTTC. Its translation is CASIGQGAHEQYF.

The chain links TRBV18 to TRBJ2-3; 7 nucleotides align to TRBD2. CDR3 size: 15 residues. Germline lookup yields CDR1 KGHSH and CDR2 LQKENI. Unmatched junction bases numbered 2, after V lost 2 bases and J lost 0 bases. Here the CDR3 DNA reads TGTGCCAGCTCACCAAGCGGGGTTAGCACAGATACGCAGTATTTT. Its protein is CASSPSGVSTDTQYF.

This chain joins TRBV11-2 and TRBJ2-1; unclear D gene. Germline V lookup: CDR1 SGHAT, CDR2 FQNNGV. Trimming removed 1 base from V and 0 bases from J, with 4 bases in between. This CDR3 region has 14 residues. The CDR3: CASSLVISYNEQFF. DNA for the CDR3: TGTGCCAGCAGCTTAGTAATCTCCTACAATGAGCAGTTCTTC.

The chain uses TRBV9 and TRBJ1-1; 9 positions agree with TRBD1. The V gene's germline CDR1 is SGDLS and CDR2 YYNGEE. The CDR3 spans 14 residues. V dropped 4 bases and J dropped 0; count of bases not matched to a gene: 1. CDR3 in amino acids: CASSRDRVNTEAFF. The CDR3 DNA is TGTGCCAGCAGCCGGGACAGGGTGAACACTGAAGCTTTCTTT.

The chain carries TRBV2 and TRBJ2-7; TRBD1 matches 10 bases. Per germline, CDR1 SNHLY and CDR2 FYNNEI. With V trimmed by 6 bases and J by 0 bases, 8 bases remained unmatched. There are 16 residues in the CDR3. CDR3 nucleotides: TGTGCCAGCAGAGGGGGACAGGGGCTTAGCTCCTACGAGCAGTACTTC. Amino acid sequence: CASRGGQGLSSYEQYF.

The genes are TRBV19 and TRBJ2-7; the match to TRBD1 covers 8 bases. The length of the CDR3 is 13 residues. Trimming cost V 9 bases and J 2 bases; bases outside gene matches: 6. From germline, CDR1 is LNHDA and CDR2 SQIVND (reference sequence). CDR3 sequence: CASAGQGPYEQYF. CDR3 DNA: TGTGCCAGCGCTGGACAGGGCCCCTACGAGCAGTACTTC.

This clone has a handful of counts. This chain uses TRBV6-5 with TRBJ1-2, with 9 bases aligning to TRBD1. From germline, CDR1 is MNHEY and CDR2 SVGAGI. This CDR3 spans 14 amino acids. V dropped 5 bases and J dropped 8; count of bases not matched to a gene: 9. In DNA form, the CDR3 reads TGTGCCAGCAGTCGCGGGGGACAGGGAGCCGGCTACACCTTC. Translation gives CASSRGGQGAGYTF.

The chain carries TRBV27 and TRBJ1-5, with 8 bases aligning to TRBD1. Germline V CDR1 and CDR2: MNHEY, SMNVEV (reference sequence). V gave up 6 bases and J gave up 5 bases; unmatched junction bases: 3. The CDR3 length is 13 residues. In DNA, the CDR3 is TGTGCCAGCAGCGGACAGGGAGATCAGCCCCAGCATTTT. Its protein product is CASSGQGDQPQHF.

This clone was found a few times. This chain connects TRBV18 to TRBJ2-1, with D uncertain. The CDR3 contains 12 residues. Germline CDR1 KGHSH, CDR2 LQKENI. V was cut by 3 bases and J by 5 bases, with 5 bases left in between. CDR3 bases: TGTGCCAGCTCACCTGACAACAATGAGCAGTTCTTC. Translated: CASSPDNNEQFF.

This chain uses TRBV25-1 with TRBJ2-5, with D tentatively TRBD2 (5 bases). Germline V gene sequence: CDR1 MGHDK, CDR2 SYGVNS. V was clipped by 8 bases and J by 5 bases, with 12 bases between them. This CDR3 has 12 residues. As DNA, the CDR3 is TGTGCCAGCCAGGACTTAAGGGAGACCCAGTACTTC. Encoded protein: CASQDLRETQYF.

The genes are TRBV28 and TRBJ1-5; no definite D call. The germline CDR1 and CDR2 sequences are MDHEN and SYDVKM. V lost 3 bases and J lost 4, with 13 bases in between. CDR3 length: 15 residues. The CDR3 region has the DNA TGTGCCAGCAGTTTTGGTCGAGCGAGTAATCAGCCCCAGCATTTT. Its translation: CASSFGRASNQPQHF.

The chain employs TRBV4-3 and TRBJ2-5; weak D call: TRBD1 (6 bases). V lost 4 bases and J lost 0, with 12 bases in between. The CDR3 totals 15 residues. The germline gives CDR1 LGHNA, CDR2 YSLEER. CDR3 amino acids: CASSLGHQYQETQYF. The CDR3, as DNA: TGCGCCAGCAGCCTGGGACACCAGTACCAAGAGACCCAGTACTTC.

This rearrangement joins TRBV5-1 to TRBJ2-7; D perhaps matches TRBD1 (6 bases). The CDR3 is made up of 13 amino acids. Germline lookup yields CDR1 SGHRS and CDR2 YFSETQ. V lost 0 bases and J 5 bases, leaving 9 bases between the germline ends. The CDR3 region is CASSLDRVDEQYF. The DNA of the CDR3 is TGCGCCAGCAGCTTGGACAGGGTGGACGAGCAGTACTTC.